This TCR beta chain stems from a study of CD8+ T cells in alopecia areata. At the level of the study: Treatment ran 6 to 18 months, with 6 months of follow-up afterward.

Germline loops: CDR1 LGHNA, CDR2 YNFKEQ. Trimming removed 0 bases from V and 7 bases from J, with 4 bases in between. The CDR3 has 12 amino acids. RNA was isolated and reverse transcribed to cDNA, the sequencing template. TCRdb's table, derived via immunoSEQ multiplex PCR, lists solely in-frame clones and lacks some. The sample lists 150,000 or so clones; approximately 59% were seen once. Treatment noted: oral pan-JAK inhibitor, 5-10 mg twice daily. The source was CD4+ T cells sorted from blood, collected at approximately week 61, from a patient treated with tofacitinib. The J gene is TRBJ2-1, the V gene TRBV4-2; D uncertain. The TCR comes from a human donor with alopecia areata. As DNA, the CDR3 is TGTGCCAGCAGCCAAGATGGGAATGAGCAGTTCTTC. This codes for CASSQDGNEQFF.